This TCR beta chain was recovered during a study of cytotoxic CD8 clonotypes in ibrutinib-treated CLL. Study-wide background: Responses: around 25 partial, 2 complete; after median roughly 63 months, roughly 14 stayed remitted, 12 progressed. Specimens for response were gathered following a median approximately 12 months of therapy, spanning 6 to 36.

Clones were sequenced by immunoSEQ multiplex PCR, and TCRdb holds only the in-frame ones, with some missing. This table has around 33,000 clones, roughly 49% appearing once. Points from the study as a whole: Public clonotypes proved infrequent, and on treatment they shrank or remained steady. Baseline clonality, above age-matched healthy donor levels, tracked circulating CD8+ T-cell counts.

The CDR3 extends over 17 amino acids. Germline CDR1 reads SNHLY; CDR2 reads FYNNEI. V dropped 6 bases and J dropped 3 bases, with 18 bases sitting between them. Concerning this clone: What it recognizes is unknown.

V is TRBV2 and J is TRBJ2-6; perhaps D is TRBD1 or TRBD2 (5 bases each). Sequenced material: PBMCs, taken before ibrutinib treatment. The receptor was derived from a human donor with chronic lymphocytic leukemia. The CDR3 loop is CASSILGVGFGANVLTF. CDR3 bases: TGTGCCAGCAGCATACTAGGGGTTGGCTTTGGGGCCAACGTCCTGACTTTC. Combining the CDR3 with reference TRBV2 and TRBJ2-6 gives the whole variable domain EPEVTQTPSHQVTQMGQEVILRCVPISNHLYFYWYRQILGQKVEFLVSFYNNEISEKSEIFDDQFSVERPDGSNFTLKIRSTKLEDSAMYFCASSILGVGFGANVLTFGAGSRLTVL.